This is a list of T cell receptor beta chains from one sample in a study of T cells after yellow fever vaccination. TCRdb independently ran MiXCR on the 5' RACE reads; one entry per CDR3 protein. The sample lists 250,000 to 400,000 distinct CDR3 sequences; around 4.4% were seen once. Sequenced material: PBMCs, taken 15 days after the yellow fever booster vaccination. These receptors all come from a man between 18 and 29 years old who received the YFV17D yellow fever vaccine. Both conserved end residues are part of each CDR3. A D gene is named only where the DNA matches it firmly. Clone size is shown for a subset of rows, as once, few, many or a class of expanded clone.

J gene: TRBJ1-1; D gene: -; V gene: TRBV12-3/TRBV12-4; clone size: -; CDR3 DNA: TGTGCCAGCAGACGAGCCACAGGGACTGAAGCTTTCTTT; CDR3 protein: CASRRATGTEAFF
J gene: TRBJ2-7; D gene: -; V gene: TRBV30; clone size: many; CDR3 DNA: TGTGCCTGCAAGACAGGAAGAAGGCTCGAGCAGTACTTC; CDR3 protein: CACKTGRRLEQYF
J gene: TRBJ1-1; D gene: -; V gene: TRBV20-1; clone size: many; CDR3 DNA: TGCAGTGCTAGAGGGGGGTACGAGTTGGACACTGAAGCTTTCTTT; CDR3 protein: CSARGGYELDTEAFF
J gene: TRBJ2-5; D gene: TRBD1; V gene: TRBV5-1; clone size: -; CDR3 DNA: TGCGCCAGCAGCTCCCGACAGGGCATGAAGACCCAGTACTTC; CDR3 protein: CASSSRQGMKTQYF
J gene: TRBJ2-7; D gene: -; V gene: TRBV5-1; clone size: many; CDR3 DNA: TGCGCCAGCATTCTTGGGCCCTACGAGCAGTACTTC; CDR3 protein: CASILGPYEQYF
J gene: TRBJ2-5; D gene: -; V gene: TRBV5-1; clone size: few; CDR3 DNA: TGCGCCAGCAGCAGAACCGACAGCTCCCTCCGAGAGACCCAGTACTTC; CDR3 protein: CASSRTDSSLRETQYF
J gene: TRBJ2-7; D gene: -; V gene: TRBV7-2; clone size: many; CDR3 DNA: TGTGCCAGCAGCTTTTTAGCGGTGGGCTACGAGCAGTACTTC; CDR3 protein: CASSFLAVGYEQYF
J gene: TRBJ2-7; D gene: -; V gene: TRBV14; clone size: -; CDR3 DNA: TGTGCCAGCAGCCAATCGACAGGTTTTTACGAGCAGTACTTC; CDR3 protein: CASSQSTGFYEQYF
J gene: TRBJ2-6; D gene: -; V gene: TRBV7-2; clone size: many; CDR3 DNA: TGTGCCAGCAGCTTATTGAGTTGGGATGGGGCCAACGTCCTGACTTTC; CDR3 protein: CASSLLSWDGANVLTF
J gene: TRBJ2-5; D gene: -; V gene: TRBV7-6; clone size: many; CDR3 DNA: TGTGCCAGCAGCGGGCGGGGGCCCCAAGAGACCCAGTACTTC; CDR3 protein: CASSGRGPQETQYF
J gene: TRBJ2-5; D gene: TRBD2; V gene: TRBV7-2; clone size: -; CDR3 DNA: TGTGCCAGCAGCCAAGGGAGGGGCGGAGAGACCCAGTACTTC; CDR3 protein: CASSQGRGGETQYF
J gene: TRBJ2-7; D gene: -; V gene: TRBV24-1; clone size: -; CDR3 DNA: TGTGCCACCAGATCACCCAGGGGAAGCGGCTTCGAGCAGTACTTC; CDR3 protein: CATRSPRGSGFEQYF
J gene: TRBJ2-1; D gene: TRBD2; V gene: TRBV7-2; clone size: -; CDR3 DNA: TGTGCCAGCAGCTTAGCTCAGCGGGGGCCCTTTTACAATGAGCAGTTCTTC; CDR3 protein: CASSLAQRGPFYNEQFF
J gene: TRBJ1-1; D gene: -; V gene: TRBV30; clone size: -; CDR3 DNA: TGTGCCTGGGGGCCTATGGGGGGATTGAACACTGAAGCTTTCTTT; CDR3 protein: CAWGPMGGLNTEAFF
J gene: TRBJ2-1; D gene: TRBD2; V gene: TRBV4-3; clone size: few; CDR3 DNA: TGCGCCAGCAGCCAAGGGGAGGGGAGAGGTGAGCAGTTCTTC; CDR3 protein: CASSQGEGRGEQFF
J gene: TRBJ1-6; D gene: -; V gene: TRBV4-2; clone size: few; CDR3 DNA: TGTGCCAGCAGCCAAGGGGGGGCGCCCGGTAATTCACCCCTCCACTTT; CDR3 protein: CASSQGGAPGNSPLHF
J gene: TRBJ1-1; D gene: -; V gene: TRBV25-1; clone size: few; CDR3 DNA: TGTGCCAGCAGAACGAGTTGGACTGAAGCTTTCTTT; CDR3 protein: CASRTSWTEAFF
J gene: TRBJ1-2; D gene: TRBD1; V gene: TRBV9; clone size: many; CDR3 DNA: TGTGCCAGCAGCCCAGACGGGACAGGTCTTTATGGCTACACCTTC; CDR3 protein: CASSPDGTGLYGYTF
J gene: TRBJ1-6; D gene: -; V gene: TRBV12-3/TRBV12-4; clone size: many; CDR3 DNA: TGTGCCAGCAGTTTGGCTAGCTCCTATAATTCACCCCTCCACTTT; CDR3 protein: CASSLASSYNSPLHF
J gene: TRBJ2-7; D gene: TRBD1; V gene: TRBV7-3; clone size: few; CDR3 DNA: TGTGCCAGCAGCTTCTCCGGGACAGACACTCGTTTTGAGTACTTC; CDR3 protein: CASSFSGTDTRFEYF
J gene: TRBJ2-3; D gene: -; V gene: TRBV12-3/TRBV12-4; clone size: few; CDR3 DNA: TGTGCCAGCAGTTTCCTTTTCGGAGGGATGACAGATACGCAGTATTTT; CDR3 protein: CASSFLFGGMTDTQYF
J gene: TRBJ2-7; D gene: -; V gene: TRBV6-5; clone size: -; CDR3 DNA: TGTGCCAGCAGTTACACCGGACAGAATTACGAGCAGTACTTC; CDR3 protein: CASSYTGQNYEQYF
J gene: TRBJ1-1; D gene: -; V gene: TRBV14; clone size: few; CDR3 DNA: TGTGCCAGCAGCCAACAGATGAACACTGAAGCTTTCTTT; CDR3 protein: CASSQQMNTEAFF
J gene: TRBJ2-5; D gene: -; V gene: TRBV7-2; clone size: -; CDR3 DNA: TGTGCCAGCAGCCTGAGTACCGGGCTCCAGTACTTC; CDR3 protein: CASSLSTGLQYF
J gene: TRBJ1-2; D gene: TRBD1; V gene: TRBV29-1; clone size: -; CDR3 DNA: TGCAGCGCCCGGACAGGGGAAGGGGGCTACACCTTC; CDR3 protein: CSARTGEGGYTF
J gene: TRBJ2-1; D gene: TRBD1; V gene: TRBV5-1; clone size: many; CDR3 DNA: TGCGCCAGCAGCCCCGGGACAGGTCGTAATGAGCAGTTCTTC; CDR3 protein: CASSPGTGRNEQFF
J gene: TRBJ1-1; D gene: -; V gene: TRBV25-1; clone size: many; CDR3 DNA: TGTGCCAGCGGACTCACAGGGAACACTGAAGCTTTCTTT; CDR3 protein: CASGLTGNTEAFF
J gene: TRBJ2-1; D gene: TRBD2; V gene: TRBV7-7; clone size: few; CDR3 DNA: TGTGCCAGCAGTACCGGACTAGCTGGGCTATACAATGAGCAGTTCTTC; CDR3 protein: CASSTGLAGLYNEQFF
J gene: TRBJ2-3; D gene: -; V gene: TRBV10-3; clone size: few; CDR3 DNA: TGTGCCATCAGTGATAGCCATCAATGGGGAGATACGCAGTATTTT; CDR3 protein: CAISDSHQWGDTQYF
J gene: TRBJ2-1; D gene: TRBD2; V gene: TRBV7-2; clone size: many; CDR3 DNA: TGTGCCAGCAGCTTCCCGACTAGCGGGGGGGCCTTCAATGAGCAGTTCTTC; CDR3 protein: CASSFPTSGGAFNEQFF
J gene: TRBJ2-7; D gene: -; V gene: TRBV6-2/TRBV6-3; clone size: few; CDR3 DNA: TGTGCCAGCAGTTACTCTACGGGCCCCTTCACTAACGAGCAGTACTTC; CDR3 protein: CASSYSTGPFTNEQYF
J gene: TRBJ2-5; D gene: -; V gene: TRBV18; clone size: few; CDR3 DNA: TGTGCCAGCTCACCCTTGGCAGGGACGGAGACCCAGTACTTC; CDR3 protein: CASSPLAGTETQYF
J gene: TRBJ2-1; D gene: -; V gene: TRBV7-2; clone size: many; CDR3 DNA: TGTGCCAGCAGCTTCTCGCACAATGAGCAGTTCTTC; CDR3 protein: CASSFSHNEQFF
J gene: TRBJ2-3; D gene: -; V gene: TRBV4-3; clone size: many; CDR3 DNA: TGCGCCAGCAGCTCCCTAGAAAACACAGATACGCAGTATTTT; CDR3 protein: CASSSLENTDTQYF
J gene: TRBJ2-2; D gene: -; V gene: TRBV10-2; clone size: -; CDR3 DNA: TGCGCCAGCAGGGCAGGTTCCGGGGAGCTGTTTTTT; CDR3 protein: CASRAGSGELFF
J gene: TRBJ2-3; D gene: TRBD1; V gene: TRBV14; clone size: few; CDR3 DNA: TGTGCCAGCAGCCCGGTTACAGGGGAAGCAGATACGCAGTATTTT; CDR3 protein: CASSPVTGEADTQYF
J gene: TRBJ2-5; D gene: -; V gene: TRBV7-2; clone size: -; CDR3 DNA: TGTGCCAGCAGCTTAGGCATGGGGGCGGGGGAGACCCAGTACTTC; CDR3 protein: CASSLGMGAGETQYF
J gene: TRBJ1-1; D gene: -; V gene: TRBV7-9; clone size: -; CDR3 DNA: TGTGCCAGCAGCCCCCACGACCAGGCCGAAGCTTTCTTT; CDR3 protein: CASSPHDQAEAFF
J gene: TRBJ2-1; D gene: -; V gene: TRBV28; clone size: -; CDR3 DNA: TGTGCCAGCAGGAGACCTCAGGTCAATGAGCAGTTCTTC; CDR3 protein: CASRRPQVNEQFF
J gene: TRBJ2-3; D gene: -; V gene: TRBV12-3/TRBV12-4; clone size: many; CDR3 DNA: TGTGCCAGCAGCAAACGGGGGGCGCGGCTTGATACGCAGTATTTT; CDR3 protein: CASSKRGARLDTQYF
J gene: TRBJ1-5; D gene: -; V gene: TRBV5-1; clone size: many; CDR3 DNA: TGCGCCAGCAGCTTGGGGTGGGGGCGAGATCAGCCCCAGCATTTT; CDR3 protein: CASSLGWGRDQPQHF
J gene: TRBJ2-3; D gene: -; V gene: TRBV5-1; clone size: many; CDR3 DNA: TGCGCCAGCAGCTTGGCCTTAGGAAGCACAGATACGCAGTATTTT; CDR3 protein: CASSLALGSTDTQYF
J gene: TRBJ1-2; D gene: -; V gene: TRBV6-5; clone size: -; CDR3 DNA: TGTGCCAGCAGGAGACCTCAGGGAGTGGCGAACTATGGCTACACCTTC; CDR3 protein: CASRRPQGVANYGYTF
J gene: TRBJ2-3; D gene: -; V gene: TRBV20-1; clone size: many; CDR3 DNA: TGCAGTGCGCGGGCTTCCACAGATACGCAGTATTTT; CDR3 protein: CSARASTDTQYF
J gene: TRBJ1-4; D gene: -; V gene: TRBV6-5; clone size: many; CDR3 DNA: TGTGCCAGCAGTTACTGGGGCAGGGAAGGTGAAAAACTGTTTTTT; CDR3 protein: CASSYWGREGEKLFF